These 11 T cell receptor beta chains came from one sample sequenced in a study of cytomegalovirus exposure and HLA in healthy donors. The PCR ran on 60 Vbeta and 13 Jbeta primers. Clones were read by immunoSEQ multiplex PCR, and TCRdb kept only the in-frame ones, dropping some. This sample contains over 110,000 clones. The sequenced sample was PBMCs. These receptor sequences come from a male donor in good health and CMV-seronegative.

The J gene is TRBJ2-3, the V gene TRBV6-1; 12 bases are a match to TRBD2. CDR1 is MNHNS and CDR2 is SASEGT in the germline V gene. This CDR3 is built from 17 residues. The V and J ends lost 4 bases and 5 bases, in that order; junction bases with no gene match: 10. The DNA of the CDR3 is TGTGCCAGCAGTGCGGCCTGGACTAGCGGGGACGTAGATACGCAGTATTTT. Encoded protein: CASSAAWTSGDVDTQYF.

This chain uses TRBV6-5 with TRBJ2-7; 8 bases line up with TRBD1. CDR1 and CDR2 from the germline V gene are MNHEY and SVGAGI. This CDR3 is built from 14 residues. V lost 5 bases and J lost 2; bases outside the gene matches: 5. The CDR3 protein is CASSPYRGTYEQYF. For the CDR3, the DNA is TGTGCCAGCAGTCCTTACAGGGGGACCTACGAGCAGTACTTC.

The V and J genes are TRBV7-2 and TRBJ2-5, with no clear D. Germline CDR1 is SGHTA and CDR2 is FQGNSA. The CDR3 is 13 amino acids. Trimming pared 5 bases from V and 1 base from J, leaving 8 bases between. CDR3 loop: CASSRVGQETQYF. In nucleotides, the CDR3 is TGTGCCAGCAGCCGAGTCGGCCAAGAGACCCAGTACTTC.

The CDR3 loop reads CASSSPPSGNTEAFF. The CDR3 DNA sequence: TGTGCCAGCAGTTCCCCCCCCAGCGGAAACACTGAAGCTTTCTTT. The gene calls are TRBV27 and TRBJ1-1, with D hard to call. CDR1 and CDR2 from the germline V gene are MNHEY and SMNVEV (reference sequence). The CDR3 is made up of 15 amino acids. Trimming took off 4 bases at V and 2 bases at J, with 14 bases between the two ends.

V usage is TRBV7-2 and J usage is TRBJ2-7; D is ambiguous. Germline V CDR1 and CDR2: SGHTA, FQGNSA. This CDR3 is 12 amino acids long. The V gene lost 5 bases and the J gene lost 0 bases, with 5 bases spanning the gap. CDR3 sequence: CASSRSSYEQYF. The CDR3 DNA reads as TGTGCCAGCAGCCGGAGCTCCTACGAGCAGTACTTC.

The chain is built from TRBV9 and TRBJ1-6; the D gene is possibly TRBD1 (5 bases). Trimming shortened V by 7 bases and J by 8 bases, and 16 bases separated the two germline ends. CDR3 length: 14 amino acids. Germline assignment: CDR1 SGDLS and CDR2 YYNGEE. The CDR3 reads CASARDGGDSPLHF. The CDR3 DNA follows: TGTGCCAGCGCAAGGGACGGAGGGGATTCACCCCTCCACTTT.

This chain joins TRBV9 and TRBJ2-2, with TRBD2 matching over 14 bases. Germline lookup yields CDR1 SGDLS and CDR2 YYNGEE. The CDR3 sequence is 16 residues long. V was pared by 3 bases and J by 6 bases, with 4 bases of the junction left unmatched. The CDR3 nucleotides are TGTGCCAGCAGCGACCCGACTAGCGGGGGGGCCGGGGAGCTGTTTTTT. Amino acid sequence: CASSDPTSGGAGELFF.

This chain joins TRBV4-2 and TRBJ2-5; tentatively, D is TRBD2 (6 bases). CDR3 length equals 14 residues. Deletions cut 4 bases from V and 3 bases from J, with 12 bases between. CDR1 and CDR2 (germline): LGHNA, YNFKEQ. CDR3 sequence (DNA): TGTGCCAGCAGCCTCCTGGGGGGAAAAGAGACCCAGTACTTC. Its translation is CASSLLGGKETQYF.

J is TRBJ2-7 and V is TRBV4-1, with 8 positions matching TRBD1. Trimming at V came to 3 bases and at J to 2 bases, leaving 3 bases not matched to a gene. The CDR3 covers 14 residues. Germline V gene data show CDR1 as MGHRA and CDR2 as YSYEKL. The CDR3 loop reads CASSHPQGAYEQYF. DNA of the CDR3: TGCGCCAGCAGCCACCCACAGGGGGCCTACGAGCAGTACTTC.

This rearrangement joins TRBV2 to TRBJ2-7; TRBD1 agrees at 12 bases. Germline V gene sequence: CDR1 SNHLY, CDR2 FYNNEI. The CDR3 is made up of 14 amino acids. Trimming removed 7 bases from V and 2 bases from J; junction bases left unmatched: 3. This chain's CDR3 is CASNRDRGPYEQYF. DNA for the CDR3: TGTGCCAGCAACCGGGACAGGGGGCCCTACGAGCAGTACTTC.

This chain joins TRBV4-3 and TRBJ1-4; 8 bases map to TRBD1. In germline, CDR1 is LGHNA, CDR2 YSLEER. The CDR3 runs to 15 residues. Trimming cost V 3 bases and J 7 bases; bases outside gene matches: 7. CDR3: CASSHEQGASEKLFF. The CDR3 DNA is TGCGCCAGCAGCCACGAGCAGGGGGCTAGTGAAAAACTGTTTTTT.